A selection of T cell receptor beta chains follows, all from one sample in a study of blood T cell repertoires in COVID-19. Sequenced by immunoSEQ multiplex PCR; TCRdb stores in-frame clones only, minus some. The data contain some 69,000 clones, over 70% of them singletons. The sample consisted of peripheral blood. These receptors were obtained from an older man with active or convalescent COVID-19. Each CDR3 is given with its conserved first and last residue. A D gene is named only where the DNA matches it firmly. The size of a clone is reported for some rows only, either as once, few or many, or as a class for expanded clones.

cdr3_aa	cdr3_nt	clone_size	v_call	j_call	d_call
CASALQGRLGEQYF	TGCGCCAGCGCCCTCCAGGGTCGCCTGGGCGAGCAGTACTTC	-	TRBV5-1	TRBJ2-7	-
CASSVAEGRLDF	TGCGCCAGCAGCGTAGCGGAGGGAAGGTTGGACTTC	-	TRBV5-1	TRBJ2-7	-
CASSRTSGLPDTQYF	TGTGCCAGTAGTAGGACTAGCGGTTTGCCAGATACGCAGTATTTT	-	TRBV19	TRBJ2-3	TRBD2
CASSIGGTPTYEQYF	TGTGCCAGCAGCATCGGCGGGACCCCGACCTACGAGCAGTACTTC	once	TRBV28	TRBJ2-7	-
CASSQQGNQPQHF	TGCGCCAGCAGTCAACAGGGGAATCAGCCCCAGCATTTT	-	TRBV10-2	TRBJ1-5	TRBD1
CASSPMDSPSHEQYF	TGTGCCAGCAGCCCCATGGACAGCCCGTCCCACGAGCAGTACTTC	-	TRBV7-8	TRBJ2-7	-
CASRRGSTEAFF	TGTGCCAGCAGGAGGGGGAGCACTGAAGCTTTCTTT	-	TRBV12-3/TRBV12-4	TRBJ1-1	-
CASSRQWNTEAFF	TGTGCCAGCAGCCGTCAGTGGAACACTGAAGCTTTCTTT	-	TRBV7-2	TRBJ1-1	-
CASGTGGFNEQYF	TGTGCCAGTGGGACAGGGGGCTTTAACGAGCAGTACTTC	-	TRBV5-4	TRBJ2-7	TRBD1
CASSFYNSNQPQHF	TGTGCCAGCAGCTTTTACAATAGCAATCAGCCCCAGCATTTT	few	TRBV7-2	TRBJ1-5	-
CASSLAGGAEAFF	TGCGCCAGCAGCTTGGCGGGGGGCGCTGAAGCTTTCTTT	-	TRBV5-1	TRBJ1-1	-
CASSLVAGGAGEQFF	TGTGCCAGCAGCTTAGTAGCGGGAGGGGCCGGTGAGCAGTTCTTC	-	TRBV7-7	TRBJ2-1	TRBD2
CASGLVRVTDTQYF	TGTGCTAGTGGTTTGGTACGGGTCACAGATACGCAGTATTTT	-	TRBV12-5	TRBJ2-3	-
CASGRPTGLSYEQYF	TGTGCTAGTGGCAGACCGACAGGCCTCTCCTACGAGCAGTACTTC	-	TRBV12-5	TRBJ2-7	-
CASSRGENTGELFF	TGCGCCAGCAGCCGGGGGGAAAACACCGGGGAGCTGTTTTTT	-	TRBV5-1	TRBJ2-2	TRBD2
CASSLEGGAIPSSGANVLTF	TGTGCCAGCTCCCTGGAGGGGGGGGCAATCCCGAGCTCTGGGGCCAACGTCCTGACTTTC	-	TRBV18	TRBJ2-6	-
CASSAEGNNEQFF	TGTGCCAGCAGTGCGGAGGGAAACAATGAGCAGTTCTTC	-	TRBV12-3/TRBV12-4	TRBJ2-1	-
CAISDSAGPNNEQFF	TGTGCCATCAGTGACTCAGCGGGACCAAACAATGAGCAGTTCTTC	once	TRBV10-3	TRBJ2-1	TRBD2
CASSLGPGSRGKDNEQFF	TGTGCCAGCAGCTTAGGCCCCGGGAGCAGGGGGAAGGACAATGAGCAGTTCTTC	-	TRBV7-6	TRBJ2-1	-
CASSPRGGYEGGELFF	TGTGCCAGCAGCCCCCGAGGGGGCTACGAGGGCGGGGAGCTGTTTTTT	-	TRBV11-3	TRBJ2-2	TRBD1
CAITPMPGGELFF	TGTGCCATCACCCCTATGCCCGGCGGGGAGCTGTTTTTT	-	TRBV10-3	TRBJ2-2	-
CASSPLVAGYTDTQYF	TGTGCCAGCAGCCCTTTGGTAGCGGGGTACACAGATACGCAGTATTTT	once	TRBV4-2	TRBJ2-3	TRBD2